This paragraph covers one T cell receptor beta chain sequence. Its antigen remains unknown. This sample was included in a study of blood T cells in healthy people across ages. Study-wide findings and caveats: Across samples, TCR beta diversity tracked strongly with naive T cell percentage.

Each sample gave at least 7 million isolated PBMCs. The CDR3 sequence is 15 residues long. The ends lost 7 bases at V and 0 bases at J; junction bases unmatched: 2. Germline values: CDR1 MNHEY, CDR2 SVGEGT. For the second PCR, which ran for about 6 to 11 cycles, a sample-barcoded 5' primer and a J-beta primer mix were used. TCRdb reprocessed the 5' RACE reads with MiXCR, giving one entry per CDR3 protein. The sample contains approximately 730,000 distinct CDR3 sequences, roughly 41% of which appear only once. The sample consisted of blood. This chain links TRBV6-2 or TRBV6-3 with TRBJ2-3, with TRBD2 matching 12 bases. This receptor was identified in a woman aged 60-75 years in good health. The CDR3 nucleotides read TGTGCCAGCACTAGCGGGGGGGCTAGCACAGATACGCAGTATTTT. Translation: CASTSGGASTDTQYF.